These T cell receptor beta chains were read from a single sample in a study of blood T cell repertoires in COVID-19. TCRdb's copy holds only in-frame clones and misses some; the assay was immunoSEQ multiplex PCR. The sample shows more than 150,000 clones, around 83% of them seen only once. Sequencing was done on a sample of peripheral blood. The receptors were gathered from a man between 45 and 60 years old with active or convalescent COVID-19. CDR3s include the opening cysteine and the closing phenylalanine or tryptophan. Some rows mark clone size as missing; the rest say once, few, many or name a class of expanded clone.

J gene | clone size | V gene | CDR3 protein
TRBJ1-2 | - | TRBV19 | CASSIQLSYGYTF
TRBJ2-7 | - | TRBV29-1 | CSVARGRDAEQYF
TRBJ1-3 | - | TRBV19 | CASSIIRDRTGKGSTIYF
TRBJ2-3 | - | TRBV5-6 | CASSLYPGGPGDTQYF
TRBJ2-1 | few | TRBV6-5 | CASSRGQGPYNEQFF
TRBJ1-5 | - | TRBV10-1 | CAPRGGWQPQHF
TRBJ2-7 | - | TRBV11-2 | CASNKTAGGSSYEQYF
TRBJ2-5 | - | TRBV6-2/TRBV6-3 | CASSRSGHRGRLKTQYF
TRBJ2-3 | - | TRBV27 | CASRTGGHTDTQYF
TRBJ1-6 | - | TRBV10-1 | CASSESGQGPLGNSPLHF
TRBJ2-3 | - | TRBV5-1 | CASSPGQGKDTQYF
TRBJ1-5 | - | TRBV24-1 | CATSLEPQHF
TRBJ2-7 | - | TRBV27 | CASSLSLSYEQYF
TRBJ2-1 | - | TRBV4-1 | CATRTSGNGNEQFF
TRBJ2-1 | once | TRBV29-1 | CSVGMGQLTGDEQFF
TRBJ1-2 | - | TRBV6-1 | CASSERNRPTYGYTF
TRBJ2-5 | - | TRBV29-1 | CSVATGGRGETQYF
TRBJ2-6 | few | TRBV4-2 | CASSQDPFATGSSAGANVLTF
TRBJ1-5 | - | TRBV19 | CASLPTGAGNQPQHF
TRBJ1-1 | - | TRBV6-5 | CASRRTRGANTEAFF
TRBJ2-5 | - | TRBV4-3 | CASSRGTGPHETQYF
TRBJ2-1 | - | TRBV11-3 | CASSSVFGPAGNEQFF
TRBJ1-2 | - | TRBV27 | CASSLTGRGYGYTF
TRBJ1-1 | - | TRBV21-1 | CASSKVGRPNTEAFF
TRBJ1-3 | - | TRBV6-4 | CASSAEAISGNTIYF
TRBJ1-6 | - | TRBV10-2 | CASGRTGGDGSPLHF
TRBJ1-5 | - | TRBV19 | CASSPWGGQGEVVDQPQHF
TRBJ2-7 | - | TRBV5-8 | CASSKRGTSREQYF
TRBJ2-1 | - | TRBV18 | CASSPPAGGTNEQFF
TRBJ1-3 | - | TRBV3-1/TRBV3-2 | CASSQDLAPGGDTIYF
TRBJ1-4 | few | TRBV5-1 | CASSLERGRGEKLFF
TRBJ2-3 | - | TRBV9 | CASSVDLAGDEDTQYF
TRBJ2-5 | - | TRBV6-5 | CASSYAGDQETQYF
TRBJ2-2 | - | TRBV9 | CASSPHVGGVVVTGELFF
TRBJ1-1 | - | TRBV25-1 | CASSQTGVDTEAFF
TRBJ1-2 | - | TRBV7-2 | CASRLTTSNYGYTF
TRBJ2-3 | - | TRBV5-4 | CASSLERGTPDTQYF
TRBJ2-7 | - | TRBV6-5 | CASSPGTGTSYEQYF
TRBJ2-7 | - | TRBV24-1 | CATSDLKSGGAYEQYF
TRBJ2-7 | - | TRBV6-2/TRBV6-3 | CASSYRRGISYEQYF
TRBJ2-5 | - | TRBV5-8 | CASSHGGTSGRETQYF
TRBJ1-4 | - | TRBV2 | CASSVLRGMEKLFF
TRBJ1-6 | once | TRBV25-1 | CASSDYRGSPLHF
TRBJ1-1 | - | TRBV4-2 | CASRVGQLWGTEAFF
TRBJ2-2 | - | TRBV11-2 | CASSPTSGENTGELFF
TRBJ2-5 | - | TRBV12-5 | CASGLVQSETQYF
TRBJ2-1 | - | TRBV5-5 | CASSLGTGGYNEQFF
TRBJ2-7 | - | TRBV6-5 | CASSSGTSTYEQYF
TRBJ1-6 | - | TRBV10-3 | CAISESRQVGSPLHF
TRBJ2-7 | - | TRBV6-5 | CASIGDRGRYEQYF
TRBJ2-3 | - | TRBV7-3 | CASSFSTPGEDTQYF
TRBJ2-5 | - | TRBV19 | CASSTNYDQETQYF
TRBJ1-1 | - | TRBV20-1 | CSAREDSEAFF